This record concerns one TCR beta chain sequence. What it recognizes is unknown. The approximately 20-31 mg bulk tissue piece was not sorted before simultaneous RNA and DNA extraction. More than 80% viable tumor cells made up every tumor sample. cDNA specific to TCR beta was made from 450 to 500 ng of total RNA, with a constant-region primer employed for priming. A slightly modified ARM-PCR protocol with three nested multiplex PCR rounds produced these TCR beta libraries. In the first two PCR rounds, TRBV1-TRBV30 forward primers were paired with a C-beta reverse primer, and each round lasted roughly 9 cycles. TCRdb re-called the multiplex PCR reads with MiXCR, one entry per CDR3 protein. The sample includes 20,000 to 25,000 distinct CDR3 sequences, 80% of them seen just once. This CDR3 has 11 residues. V dropped 2 bases and J dropped 9 bases, with 5 bases sitting between them. Germline V CDR1 and CDR2: SGHDN, FVKESK.

This sample stems from a study of tumor-infiltrating lymphocytes in primary liver carcinoma. Study details: Each sample had roughly 3.65 to 7.13 million productive TCRbeta reads regardless of tissue type. Study-level points and caveats: Pairs of tumor regions overlapped more than tumor-adjacent and tumor-blood pairs did. Only about 8-24% of top clones spanned all five tumor regions.

V and J are TRBV14 and TRBJ2-1; D unclear. The TCR comes from a woman between 25 and 40 years old with primary liver carcinoma and hepatitis B virus infection. Input material: liver tumor tissue from sampling region 2. Subset given: tumor region T2, inferior pole. The CDR3 region is CASSQCSEQFF. In nucleotides, the CDR3 is TGTGCCAGCAGCCAATGCAGTGAGCAGTTCTTC. The entire variable domain, with the rest obtained from reference TRBV14 and TRBJ2-1, is as follows: EAGVTQFPSHSVIEKGQTVTLRCDPISGHDNLYWYRRVMGKEIKFLLHFVKESKQDESGMPNNRFLAERTGGTYSTLKVQPAELEDSGVYFCASSQCSEQFFGPGTRLTVL.